A single count supports the clone carrying this TCR beta chain. Germline CDR1 and CDR2: SGHVS and FQNEAQ. The CDR3 has 14 amino acids. V dropped 2 bases and J dropped 3 bases, with 11 bases sitting between them. This record belongs to a study of blood T cell repertoires in COVID-19. TCRdb's table, derived via immunoSEQ multiplex PCR, lists solely in-frame clones and lacks some. The sample yields approximately 440,000 clones, roughly 91% seen once. Everyone who took part was roughly 18 to 89 years old, and they came from 20 to 25 US areas. V is TRBV7-8 and J is TRBJ2-7; TRBD2 might be the D (6 bases). This clonotype was sampled from a man between 18 and 35 years old who had recovered from COVID-19. Material for sequencing was PBMCs or T cells enriched from blood (not recorded which). The CDR3 is CASSLTGGGYEQYF. CDR3 sequence (DNA): TGTGCCAGCAGCTTAACCGGGGGAGGCTACGAGCAGTACTTC.